One T cell receptor (beta chain) is described in this entry. As yet, its antigen is unknown. A multiplex PCR was run with 60 Vbeta primers and 13 Jbeta primers. Libraries were prepared by immunoSEQ multiplex PCR; TCRdb keeps only in-frame clonotypes and omits some of them. The sample has 80,000 to 100,000 clones, about four fifths seen once. This CDR3 is 16 amino acids long. Germline lookup yields CDR1 LNHDA and CDR2 SQIVND (reference sequence). The trim removed 1 base at V and 3 bases at J, leaving 9 bases unmatched. The data belong to a study of cytomegalovirus exposure and HLA in healthy donors. General study findings and limits: Another analysis was done later, and it associated over 15,000 TCR beta sequences with HLA alleles at 0.05 false discovery rate.

The chain uses TRBV19 and TRBJ2-7, with 7 positions matching TRBD2. Material: PBMCs. The TCR comes from a human donor in good health. The CDR3: CASSIVGTGGFYEQYF. The CDR3 DNA follows: TGTGCCAGTAGTATAGTAGGTACGGGAGGATTCTACGAGCAGTACTTC.